The present T cell receptor beta chain was sequenced within a study of CD8+ T cells in alopecia areata. About the research overall: Tofacitinib administration to treated patients was oral, at 5 to 10 mg twice daily. Overall study findings and caveats: Normal scalp had lower clonality than lesional scalp, with alopecia totalis/universalis lesions showing this most strongly.

The germline CDR1 and CDR2 sequences are SGHDT and YYEEEE. This CDR3 contains 16 residues. The germline V and J ends were trimmed by 3 bases and 2 bases, with 18 bases remaining between them. Starting from PBMCs, sorting isolated CD4+ and CD8+ T cells. Following extraction, RNA underwent reverse transcription to cDNA, which served as the sequencing template. TCRdb's copy holds only in-frame clones and misses some; the assay was immunoSEQ multiplex PCR. Of roughly 250,000 clones detected, under 70% appear once; the ten largest clones hold around 1.2%. A word on this clone: Its specificity is not known.

This chain links TRBV5-6 with TRBJ2-7; no clear D gene. Specimen: CD4+ T cells sorted from blood, collected at week 0. The source of this sequence is a human donor with alopecia areata. For the CDR3, the DNA is TGTGCCAGCAGCTCCCCCCTTAAACAGAACCCCTACGAGCAGTACTTC. Translating it yields CASSSPLKQNPYEQYF.